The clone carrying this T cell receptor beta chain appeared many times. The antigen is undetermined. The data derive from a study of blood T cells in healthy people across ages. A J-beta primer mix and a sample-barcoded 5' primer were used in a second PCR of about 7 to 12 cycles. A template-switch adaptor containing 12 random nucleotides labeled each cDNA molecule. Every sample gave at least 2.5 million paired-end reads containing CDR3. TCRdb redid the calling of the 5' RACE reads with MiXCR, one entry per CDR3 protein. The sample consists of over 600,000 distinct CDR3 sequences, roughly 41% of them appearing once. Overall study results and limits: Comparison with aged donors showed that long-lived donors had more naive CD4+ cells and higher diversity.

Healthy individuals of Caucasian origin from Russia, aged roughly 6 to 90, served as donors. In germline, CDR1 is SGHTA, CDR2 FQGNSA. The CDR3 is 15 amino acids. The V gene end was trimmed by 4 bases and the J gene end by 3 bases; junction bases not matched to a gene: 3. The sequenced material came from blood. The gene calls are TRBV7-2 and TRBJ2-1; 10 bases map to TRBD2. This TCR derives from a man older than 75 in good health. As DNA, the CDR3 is TGTGCCAGCAGCTCCCAGCGGGGGGGCTACAATGAGCAGTTCTTC. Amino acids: CASSSQRGGYNEQFF.